One and the same sample provided the 9 T cell receptor beta chains below, sequenced in a study of T cell repertoires in cytomegalovirus infection. From the reads, TCRdb called clonotypes with MiXCR, one entry per CDR3 protein. The repertoire includes some 400,000 distinct CDR3 sequences, over 15% of them detected once, and about 10% sits in the top ten. Material for sequencing was PBMCs. The receptor source for this set is a human donor in good health (CMV status not recorded). Some clones in this sample may be carry-over from other donors' samples.

The CDR3 coding sequence is TGTGCCATCAGTGAGTGGAGCGACAGGGCCGCTGAAGCTTTCTTT. It is translated as CAISEWSDRAAEAFF. The chain uses TRBV10-3 and TRBJ1-1; 7 bases are a match to TRBD1. V was clipped by 1 base and J by 6 bases; unmatched bases: 8. Germline CDR1 reads ENHRY; CDR2 reads SYGVKD. This CDR3 has 15 residues.

This clonotype turned up a few times. The chain employs TRBV10-3 and TRBJ2-7; the D is unclear. Trimming stripped 7 bases from V and 3 bases from J, with 16 bases between. Germline CDR1 is ENHRY and CDR2 is SYGVKD. This CDR3 has 14 amino acids. The CDR3 region is CAITVGPTVYEQYF. In nucleotides, the CDR3 is TGTGCCATCACGGTGGGTCCGACGGTCTACGAGCAGTACTTC.

This chain links TRBV7-2 with TRBJ2-1, with 13 nucleotides matching TRBD2. Looked up from germline, CDR1 is SGHTA and CDR2 is FQGNSA. V gave up 5 bases and J gave up 10 bases; unmatched junction bases: 8. The CDR3 is made up of 15 amino acids. The CDR3 nucleotides are TGTGCCAGCAGCGATACTAGCGGGGGGGTCAGGGAGCAGTTCTTC. It specifies CASSDTSGGVREQFF.

This clonotype was seen a few times. The chain is built from TRBV5-3 and TRBJ1-2; D is undetermined. TRBV5-3 is known as an ORF, though its function is uncertain. Deletions cut 1 base from V and 3 bases from J, with 10 bases between. This CDR3 comprises 14 residues. The CDR3 DNA reads TGTGCCAGAAGCTTGAAAACGGATGACTATGGCTACACCTTC. Protein product: CARSLKTDDYGYTF.

This clonotype was counted ten times or more. This chain links TRBV5-1 with TRBJ2-1; 8 bases match TRBD1. Germline loops: CDR1 SGHRS, CDR2 YFSETQ. The CDR3 consists of 15 residues. V lost 5 bases to trimming and J lost 4 bases; unmatched junction nucleotides: 8. DNA of the CDR3: TGCGCCAGCAGATCCGGGACAGGACCATACAATGAGCAGTTCTTC. The encoded protein is CASRSGTGPYNEQFF.

This clonotype showed up just a few times. The chain links TRBV12-3 or TRBV12-4 to TRBJ1-6; a weak D match, TRBD1 (5 bases). Trimming removed 1 base from V and 9 bases from J, with 16 bases in between. The CDR3 contains 16 residues. The CDR3 loop is CASSLGGAAWSSPLHF. The CDR3 DNA reads as TGTGCCAGCAGTTTAGGAGGGGCTGCTTGGAGTTCACCCCTCCACTTT.

The gene calls are TRBV6-2 or TRBV6-3 and TRBJ2-2; the match to TRBD2 covers 7 bases. Germline lookup yields CDR1 MNHEY and CDR2 SVGEGT. CDR3 length: 15 amino acids. The V gene end was trimmed by 4 bases and the J gene end by 7 bases; junction bases not matched to a gene: 9. CDR3 nucleotide sequence: TGTGCCAGCAGTTCGGGTCGGGGGGATATCGGGGAGCTGTTTTTT. Translated: CASSSGRGDIGELFF.

The chain carries TRBV27 and TRBJ2-7; D perhaps matches TRBD2 (6 bases). V was clipped by 3 bases and J by 3 bases, with 12 bases between them. In germline, CDR1 is MNHEY, CDR2 SMNVEV (reference sequence). The CDR3 has 14 amino acids. CDR3 in amino acids: CASSFSRLVYEQYF. In nucleotides, the CDR3 is TGTGCCAGCAGTTTTTCCCGACTAGTCTACGAGCAGTACTTC.

This clonotype was counted between two and nine times. The chain is built from TRBV20-1 and TRBJ1-1; perhaps TRBD1 as D (6 bases). With 4 bases removed from V and 1 base from J, the gap between germline ends came to 13 bases. CDR3 length: 14 residues. Germline loops: CDR1 DFQATT, CDR2 SNEGSKA (reference sequence). The CDR3 loop reads CSATRKGENTEAFF. The CDR3 DNA follows: TGCAGTGCTACCCGAAAGGGGGAGAACACTGAAGCTTTCTTT.